Presented here are 27 T cell receptor beta chains from one specimen sequenced in a study of cytomegalovirus exposure and HLA in healthy donors. The PCR had 60 Vbeta and 13 Jbeta primers. The data were produced by immunoSEQ multiplex PCR, yet TCRdb's version contains in-frame clones alone and is incomplete. This sample carries over 30,000 clones, roughly 67% of them seen once, and the ten largest clones take around a tenth. Sequencing input: PBMCs. Receptors originate from a man aged 40-50 years in good health and CMV-seropositive.

The chain carries TRBV7-9 and TRBJ1-1, with D tentatively TRBD1 (5 bases). CDR3 length equals 14 residues. Germline V gives CDR1 SEHNR, CDR2 FQNEAQ (reference sequence). V was pared by 1 base and J by 5 bases, with 11 bases between. CDR3 loop: CASSLGDDRTEAFF. In nucleotides, the CDR3 is TGTGCCAGCAGCTTAGGAGACGACAGAACTGAAGCTTTCTTT.

This chain joins TRBV28 and TRBJ2-7, with TRBD1 matching over 7 bases. After removal of 5 bases from V and 2 bases from J, the junction contained 12 bases not matched to a gene. The CDR3 sequence is 16 residues long. Germline loops: CDR1 MDHEN, CDR2 SYDVKM. CDR3 residues: CASSPTSQGSPYEQYF. The CDR3 nucleotides are TGTGCCAGCAGTCCGACCTCACAGGGGTCCCCCTACGAGCAGTACTTC.

The chain carries TRBV6-4 and TRBJ2-1; 8 nucleotides agree with TRBD2. Germline V CDR1 and CDR2: MRHNA, SNTAGT. With 5 bases clipped from V and 8 bases from J, the junction kept 8 bases outside the gene matches. The CDR3 length is 14 residues. The CDR3 sequence is CASSSSGGSDEQFF. The CDR3 coding sequence is TGTGCCAGCAGTTCCAGCGGGGGCAGCGATGAGCAGTTCTTC.

The chain carries TRBV6-6 and TRBJ2-7, with TRBD1 matching over 7 bases. The CDR3 covers 14 residues. Germline V CDR1 and CDR2: MNHNY, SVGAGI (reference sequence). The trim removed 6 bases at V and 2 bases at J, leaving 7 bases unmatched. The DNA of the CDR3 is TGTGCCAGCAGCCTTACAGGGGTTCCCTACGAGCAGTACTTC. It encodes CASSLTGVPYEQYF.

The gene calls are TRBV2 and TRBJ2-1; 9 nucleotides line up with TRBD2. The CDR3 has 14 amino acids. Germline V CDR1 and CDR2: SNHLY, FYNNEI. The V gene end was trimmed by 7 bases and the J gene end by 7 bases; junction bases not matched to a gene: 8. CDR3 sequence (DNA): TGTGCCAGCACGTCTAGCGGGGCCCGGAATGAGCAGTTCTTC. Its translation: CASTSSGARNEQFF.

The V gene is TRBV25-1, the J gene TRBJ2-7; D gene uncertain. The CDR3 has 13 residues. Germline CDR1 is MGHDK and CDR2 is SYGVNS. Trimming left V 3 bases short and J 2 bases short, with 8 bases between. CDR3 sequence (DNA): TGTGCCAGCAGTGACAGGTTACCCTACGAGCAGTACTTC. It specifies CASSDRLPYEQYF.

The chain recombines TRBV28 with TRBJ2-3; 13 positions match TRBD2. CDR3 length: 15 amino acids. The germline V gene has CDR1 MDHEN and CDR2 SYDVKM. The J segment lost 9 bases and the V segment lost 2 bases, leaving 5 bases of the junction unmatched. CDR3 loop: CASSLELAGGDTQYF. CDR3 sequence (DNA): TGTGCCAGCAGTTTAGAACTAGCGGGGGGGGACACGCAGTATTTT.

This clone appeared a few times. This chain joins TRBV2 and TRBJ2-5, with 9 bases aligning to TRBD1. The V gene's germline CDR1 is SNHLY and CDR2 FYNNEI. V shed 6 bases, J shed 6 bases, and the junction held 5 bases outside the gene matches. This CDR3 comprises 13 residues. CDR3 DNA: TGTGCCAGCAGCGATGACAGGGGGAAGACCCAGTACTTC. This translates into CASSDDRGKTQYF.

J is TRBJ1-6 and V is TRBV2; possibly TRBD1 for D (6 bases). This CDR3 has 14 residues. The V end lost 6 bases, the J end lost 7 bases, and 13 bases lay between the germline ends. Germline V lookup: CDR1 SNHLY, CDR2 FYNNEI. The CDR3 sequence is CASREDSPNSPLHF. Written as DNA, the CDR3 is TGTGCCAGCAGGGAGGACAGCCCCAATTCACCCCTCCACTTT. The full variable domain, rest sourced from reference TRBV2 and TRBJ1-6, is EPEVTQTPSHQVTQMGQEVILRCVPISNHLYFYWYRQILGQKVEFLVSFYNNEISEKSEIFDDQFSVERPDGSNFTLKIRSTKLEDSAMYFCASREDSPNSPLHFGNGTRLTVT.

The sample holds one count of this clone. CDR3 bases: TGTGCCAGCAGCTTAGGACTAGCGGGGGGGTACAATGAGCAGTTCTTC. The encoded protein is CASSLGLAGGYNEQFF. The chain is built from TRBV7-9 and TRBJ2-1; 14 bases map to TRBD2. The CDR3 totals 16 residues. CDR1 SEHNR and CDR2 FQNEAQ come from the germline V gene (reference sequence). After removal of 1 base from V and 4 bases from J, the junction contained 0 bases not matched to a gene.

This chain connects TRBV19 to TRBJ2-5; possibly TRBD2 for D (6 bases). Gene TRBJ2-7 matches the end of the DNA better, so the J call may be wrong. The CDR3 totals 14 residues. Germline CDR1 LNHDA, CDR2 SQIVND (reference sequence). The CDR3 DNA follows: TGTGCCAGTAGTCCTGAGGTGCGGGATGGCGAGCAGTACTTC. It translates to CASSPEVRDGEQYF.

The CDR3 sequence is CAISDIHEQYF. CDR3 DNA sequence: TGTGCCATCAGTGACATCCACGAGCAGTACTTC. The chain couples TRBV10-3 to TRBJ2-5; no clear D gene. The DNA matches TRBJ2-7 better at its end, which makes the J call doubtful. From germline, CDR1 is ENHRY and CDR2 SYGVKD. The CDR3 length is 11 residues.

This chain uses TRBV19 with TRBJ2-5, with a possible D match to TRBD1 (6 bases). This CDR3 comprises 15 residues. With 5 bases removed from V and 6 bases from J, the gap between germline ends came to 19 bases. CDR1 LNHDA and CDR2 SQIVND come from the germline V gene (reference sequence). Here the CDR3 DNA reads TGTGCCAGTAGTGGCCGGACAGCTGATGGCAAGACCCAGTACTTC. Amino acids: CASSGRTADGKTQYF. The entire variable domain, with the rest obtained from reference TRBV19 and TRBJ2-5, is as follows: DGGITQSPKYLFRKEGQNVTLSCEQNLNHDAMYWYRQDPGQGLRLIYYSQIVNDFQKGDIAEGYSVSREKKESFPLTVTSAQKNPTAFYLCASSGRTADGKTQYFGPGTRLLVL.

The chain joins TRBV7-9 to TRBJ1-4, with a possible D match to TRBD1 (5 bases). Germline CDR1 and CDR2: SEHNR and FQNEAQ (reference sequence). V lost 5 bases and J 4 bases, leaving 14 bases between the germline ends. The CDR3 extends over 15 amino acids. CDR3 bases: TGTGCCAGCAGCGACCATGATAGGGGTAATGAAAAACTGTTTTTT. Translated: CASSDHDRGNEKLFF.

This chain uses TRBV19 with TRBJ2-4; a possible D gene is TRBD1 (5 bases). The V gene lost 7 bases and the J gene lost 1 base, with 17 bases spanning the gap. CDR1 LNHDA and CDR2 SQIVND come from the germline V gene (reference sequence). This CDR3 region has 16 residues. CDR3 DNA sequence: TGTGCCAGTACTACGGACACCCTGGGGGCCAAAAACATTCAGTACTTC. The encoded protein is CASTTDTLGAKNIQYF.

The chain has TRBV9 and TRBJ2-1, with 9 positions matching TRBD1. The J segment lost 3 bases and the V segment lost 6 bases, leaving 10 bases of the junction unmatched. Germline values: CDR1 SGDLS, CDR2 YYNGEE. This CDR3 spans 16 amino acids. CDR3 coding DNA: TGTGCCAGCACCCCCCAGGGGACAGGGTACTACAATGAGCAGTTCTTC. Amino acids: CASTPQGTGYYNEQFF.

The J gene is TRBJ1-4, the V gene TRBV9, with a tentative D call TRBD1 (5 bases). CDR3 length: 14 residues. Germline-derived CDR1 and CDR2 are SGDLS and YYNGEE. V was cut by 4 bases and J by 4 bases, with 11 bases left in between. The CDR3 loop reads CASSPQAFNEKLFF. The CDR3 DNA follows: TGTGCCAGCAGCCCACAGGCGTTTAATGAAAAACTGTTTTTT. Full variable domain (missing parts from reference TRBV9 and TRBJ1-4): DSGVTQTPKHLITATGQRVTLRCSPRSGDLSVYWYQQSLDQGLQFLIQYYNGEERAKGNILERFSAQQFPDLHSELNLSSLELGDSALYFCASSPQAFNEKLFFGSGTQLSVL.

In this sample, this clone turned up a few times. The V call is TRBV11-2, the J call TRBJ1-1; tentative D call: TRBD1 (5 bases). The length of the CDR3 is 16 residues. Trimming took 0 bases from V and 2 from J, leaving 13 bases between them. The germline gives CDR1 SGHAT, CDR2 FQNNGV. The CDR3 spells CASSLEFGRANTEAFF. DNA for the CDR3: TGTGCCAGCAGCTTAGAGTTTGGCAGGGCTAACACTGAAGCTTTCTTT. Full variable domain (missing parts from reference TRBV11-2 and TRBJ1-1): EAGVAQSPRYKIIEKRQSVAFWCNPISGHATLYWYQQILGQGPKLLIQFQNNGVVDDSQLPKDRFSAERLKGVDSTLKIQPAKLEDSAVYLCASSLEFGRANTEAFFGQGTRLTVV.

This clone was counted only a few times. The V gene is TRBV15, the J gene TRBJ2-7; 7 bases align to TRBD1. The CDR3 runs 15 residues. Germline V CDR1 and CDR2: LNHNV, YYDKDF (reference sequence). V shed 0 bases and J 2 bases; nucleotides not matched to a gene: 4. CDR3 sequence: CATSRETGQPYEQYF. The DNA of the CDR3 is TGTGCCACCAGCAGAGAAACGGGACAGCCCTACGAGCAGTACTTC.

This clone was found a few times. This chain uses TRBV11-2 with TRBJ2-3; 7 bases are shared with TRBD1. Germline trimming cut 4 bases from V and 0 bases from J; bases unmatched to any gene: 7. The length of the CDR3 is 16 residues. CDR1 and CDR2 from the germline V gene are SGHAT and FQNNGV. Written as DNA, the CDR3 is TGTGCCAGCAGCTCGACGACAGGGCTAAGCACAGATACGCAGTATTTT. This gives the protein CASSSTTGLSTDTQYF. Full variable domain (remainder filled in from reference TRBV11-2 and TRBJ2-3): EAGVAQSPRYKIIEKRQSVAFWCNPISGHATLYWYQQILGQGPKLLIQFQNNGVVDDSQLPKDRFSAERLKGVDSTLKIQPAKLEDSAVYLCASSSTTGLSTDTQYFGPGTRLTVL.

The genes are TRBV7-2 and TRBJ2-5, with 11 bases identical to TRBD1. CDR3 length equals 16 residues. V trimming: 4 bases; J trimming: 4 bases; junction bases outside the gene matches: 8. The germline CDR1 and CDR2 sequences are SGHTA and FQGNSA. CDR3 residues: CASSSPGQGDGETQYF. In DNA, the CDR3 is TGTGCCAGCAGCTCCCCGGGACAGGGGGATGGAGAGACCCAGTACTTC.

This chain joins TRBV6-5 and TRBJ1-5, with 12 bases identical to TRBD1. The CDR3 covers 16 residues. V dropped 0 bases and J dropped 6; count of bases not matched to a gene: 3. Germline CDR1 and CDR2: MNHEY and SVGAGI. The CDR3: CASSYSGTGGSQPQHF. CDR3 DNA: TGTGCCAGCAGTTACTCAGGGACAGGGGGCAGTCAGCCCCAGCATTTT.

The chain employs TRBV6-5 and TRBJ2-7; D perhaps matches TRBD1 (5 bases). The CDR3 loop spans 15 amino acids. The V and J ends lost 6 bases and 0 bases respectively, with 15 bases between them. Germline assignment: CDR1 MNHEY and CDR2 SVGAGI. CDR3 protein: CASSKHRTTSYEQYF. The CDR3 bases are TGTGCCAGCAGCAAACACAGGACGACCTCCTACGAGCAGTACTTC.

The V gene is TRBV5-5, the J gene TRBJ2-3; TRBD2 is a possible D gene (6 bases). Germline CDR1 SGHKS, CDR2 YYEKEE (reference sequence). V lost 5 bases and J 4 bases, leaving 14 bases between the germline ends. This CDR3 is built from 14 residues. CDR3 sequence (DNA): TGTGCCAGCAGACAACTAGCCGGCGCAGATACGCAGTATTTT. Its protein is CASRQLAGADTQYF.

The V gene is TRBV28, the J gene TRBJ2-7; TRBD1 might be the D (6 bases). Germline V gene lookup returns CDR1 MDHEN and CDR2 SYDVKM. The CDR3 length is 14 residues. Trimming stripped 6 bases from V and 0 bases from J, with 12 bases between. CDR3 nucleotides: TGTGCCAGCAGCCCTACAGGGAGCTCCTACGAGCAGTACTTC. Amino acid sequence: CASSPTGSSYEQYF.

This clone was observed once. This sequence joins TRBV5-4 and TRBJ1-1, with D possibly matching TRBD1 (5 bases). The CDR3 has 14 residues. CDR1 is SGHNT and CDR2 is YYREEE in the germline V gene (reference sequence). V lost 2 bases, J lost 3 bases, and 11 bases lay in between. CDR3 in amino acids: CASSFRLGDTEAFF. The DNA for the CDR3 is TGTGCCAGCAGCTTCCGACTAGGGGACACTGAAGCTTTCTTT.

This clone was counted a single time. J is TRBJ1-4 and V is TRBV29-1; D is perhaps TRBD1 (6 bases). V gave up 4 bases and J gave up 3 bases, with 12 bases separating them. The CDR3 has 14 amino acids. The germline gives CDR1 SQVTM, CDR2 ANQGSEA. CDR3 loop: CSVVQGGSNEKLFF. The CDR3 coding sequence is TGCAGCGTTGTCCAAGGGGGATCTAATGAAAAACTGTTTTTT.